This record covers a single T cell receptor beta chain. Antigen: not known. The entry originates in a study of blood T cells in healthy people across ages. Study conclusions and caveats: Unsorted PBMCs ruled out conclusive naive versus antigen-experienced comparison. Long-lived donors had more naive CD4+ cells and higher diversity than aged donors.

The use of a sample-barcoded 5' primer and a J-beta primer mix characterized a second PCR of about 7 to 12 cycles. From the 5' RACE reads, TCRdb called clonotypes with MiXCR, one entry per CDR3 protein. The sample has fewer than 2 million distinct CDR3 sequences, approximately 39% seen once. Germline values: CDR1 LNHNV, CDR2 YYDKDF (reference sequence). The CDR3 has 15 amino acids. J was trimmed by 2 bases and V by 5 bases; bases with no gene match: 9. The study drew donors from healthy Caucasian individuals in Russia aged roughly 6 to 100. The J gene is TRBJ2-7, the V gene TRBV15, with 7 positions matching TRBD2. This receptor was identified in a human donor in good health. The specimen was blood. In DNA form, the CDR3 reads TGTGCCACCAGCGGTTCTCCTAGCGGACCCTACGAGCAGTACTTC. Protein sequence: CATSGSPSGPYEQYF.